This T cell receptor beta chain was sequenced in a study of T cell responses to AZD1222 COVID-19 vaccine. Study results and caveats: Most donors were white British and more were female, and clonal diversity was possibly underestimated. Spike-specific TCR breadth and depth were elevated following two AZD1222 doses.

As to this clone: Its cognate antigen is unknown.

Germline CDR1 SSHAT, CDR2 FNYEAQ (reference sequence). The CDR3 extends over 14 amino acids. The ends were cut back, 5 bases at V and 8 bases at J, with 18 bases in the middle. TCRdb keeps only in-frame clones here, not all; method: immunoSEQ multiplex PCR. The sample totals some 150,000 clones; its top ten clones hold 2% to 2.5%. The origin of this receptor is an adult in good health. The genes are TRBV7-7 and TRBJ1-1, with no clear D. Sequencing used peripheral blood. The CDR3 here is CASSGYGSGGEAFF. The CDR3 coding sequence is TGTGCCAGCAGCGGTTATGGGAGCGGCGGAGAAGCTTTCTTT.